This T cell receptor beta chain was captured in a study of OX40 agonist ivuxolimab in advanced cancers. For the study at large: Each patient was given ivuxolimab into a vein every 2 weeks, at 0.01 to 10 mg/kg. Hepatocellular carcinoma, melanoma, renal cell or head and neck cancer occurred in dose-escalation patients.

The germline V and J ends were trimmed by 0 bases and 2 bases, with 13 bases remaining between them. From germline, CDR1 is GTSNPN and CDR2 SVGIG (reference sequence). The CDR3 covers 15 residues. Autoimmune disease history or systemic immunosuppression was exclusionary. Study-level results: At doses 0.1 to 3.0 mg/kg, CD4+ and CD8+ clones expanded.

Profiled with immunoSEQ multiplex PCR; TCRdb holds only in-frame clones, not every one. The repertoire holds 11,000 or so clones, 60% to 85% seen once, with 30% to 45% in the top ten. Notes on this clone: The antigen is not known.

V is TRBV30 and J is TRBJ1-2, with D uncertain. This sample comprised CD4+ or CD8+ T cells sorted from blood, obtained in a trial of the OX40 agonist ivuxolimab. This clonotype originated in an adult with an advanced solid tumor such as melanoma, head and neck, liver or kidney cancer. CDR3 in DNA: TGTGCCTGGAGTGTACCATTAAGCAGGAACTATGGCTACACCTTC. This encodes CAWSVPLSRNYGYTF.